The TCR beta chain under discussion was sequenced for a study of OX40 agonist ivuxolimab in advanced cancers. Germline assignment: CDR1 LNHDA and CDR2 SQIVND (reference sequence). CDR3 size: 14 residues. Trimming took 7 bases from V and 4 from J, leaving 16 bases between them. The table came from immunoSEQ multiplex PCR; TCRdb's copy has only in-frame clones and leaves some out. The sample includes 60,000 to 90,000 clones, around four fifths of them seen just once. With autoimmune disease history or systemic immunosuppression, patients were excluded. This material consisted of CD4+ or CD8+ T cells sorted from blood, taken in a trial of the OX40 agonist ivuxolimab. The clonotype was recovered from an adult with an advanced solid tumor such as melanoma, head and neck, liver or kidney cancer. The rearrangement joins TRBV19 to TRBJ1-2; D call uncertain. The CDR3 DNA reads as TGTGCCAGTACCCTTACGACCTACGCCTATGGCTACACCTTC. It encodes CASTLTTYAYGYTF.